Below, 21 T cell receptor beta chains from the same sample are listed, as sequenced in a study of T cell responses to AZD1222 COVID-19 vaccine. The repertoire was sequenced with immunoSEQ multiplex PCR; TCRdb's copy has only in-frame clones and lacks some. The repertoire has about 35,000 clones, approximately 86% of them found once; the top ten carry approximately 6.8%. This sample comprised peripheral blood, obtained on day 0 of AZD1222 vaccination. These receptor sequences come from an adult in good health.

The gene calls are TRBV4-2 and TRBJ2-2, with a possible D match to TRBD2 (6 bases). Trimming stripped 0 bases from V and 5 bases from J, with 10 bases between. The CDR3 loop spans 15 amino acids. Germline loops: CDR1 LGHNA, CDR2 YNFKEQ. This CDR3 is CASSQDAGGTGELFF. The DNA of the CDR3 is TGTGCCAGCAGCCAAGATGCCGGGGGAACCGGGGAGCTGTTTTTT.

The genes are TRBV5-1 and TRBJ1-4; D gene unclear. CDR3 size: 15 residues. CDR1 and CDR2 (germline): SGHRS, YFSETQ. The V end lost 0 bases, the J end lost 0 bases, and 6 bases lay between the germline ends. The CDR3 DNA is TGCGCCAGCAGCTTGGTTGGAGCAACTAATGAAAAACTGTTTTTT. It translates to CASSLVGATNEKLFF.

This sequence joins TRBV6-2 or TRBV6-3 and TRBJ1-2, with 12 bases that match TRBD1. Germline V lookup: CDR1 MNHEY, CDR2 SVGEGT. V trimming: 5 bases; J trimming: 7 bases; junction bases outside the gene matches: 8. The CDR3 extends over 15 amino acids. The CDR3 coding sequence is TGTGCCAGCAGTCCCGGGACAGGGGGCGTTCGTGGCTACACCTTC. This translates into CASSPGTGGVRGYTF.

The table lists this clone with a count of one. This sequence joins TRBV20-1 and TRBJ1-2, with D hard to call. There are 13 residues in the CDR3. Germline assignment: CDR1 DFQATT and CDR2 SNEGSKA (reference sequence). The V end lost 3 bases, the J end lost 4 bases, and 12 bases lay between the germline ends. The CDR3 nucleotides read TGCAGTGCTAGTACCCAGACAACCTATGGCTACACCTTC. This sequence encodes CSASTQTTYGYTF.

This chain joins TRBV7-9 and TRBJ2-1; D is uncertain. Between the trimmed V and J ends, which lost 4 bases and 3 bases, there was a span of 22 bases. The CDR3 runs to 18 residues. Germline V lookup: CDR1 SEHNR, CDR2 FQNEAQ (reference sequence). CDR3 DNA sequence: TGTGCCAGCAGCTCGAAGAATAGAAGCGCGATATTCTACAATGAGCAGTTCTTC. It yields the protein CASSSKNRSAIFYNEQFF. Full variable domain (outside the CDR3, taken from reference TRBV7-9 and TRBJ2-1): DTGVSQNPRHKITKRGQNVTFRCDPISEHNRLYWYRQTLGQGPEFLTYFQNEAQLEKSRLLSDRFSAERPKGSFSTLEIQRTEQGDSAMYLCASSSKNRSAIFYNEQFFGPGTRLTVL.

The chain uses TRBV27 and TRBJ1-5; D uncertain. This CDR3 comprises 14 residues. In germline, CDR1 is MNHEY, CDR2 SMNVEV (reference sequence). Trimming stripped 6 bases from V and 6 bases from J, with 15 bases between. The CDR3 spells CASSDPGHGQPQHF. The CDR3 DNA is TGTGCCAGCAGCGATCCGGGCCACGGTCAGCCCCAGCATTTT.

This chain connects TRBV27 to TRBJ2-3; 10 bases map to TRBD2. Germline V gives CDR1 MNHEY, CDR2 SMNVEV (reference sequence). The ends lost 0 bases at V and 5 bases at J; junction bases unmatched: 14. The CDR3 has 19 residues. In DNA form, the CDR3 reads TGTGCCAGCAGTTTATCGAAGGCTAGCGGGAGTTTTAGGAGAGATACGCAGTATTTT. It yields the protein CASSLSKASGSFRRDTQYF.

The chain links TRBV5-1 to TRBJ2-1, with 12 bases identical to TRBD2. The germline V gene encodes CDR1 SGHRS and CDR2 YFSETQ. V gave up 4 bases and J gave up 7 bases; unmatched junction bases: 6. The CDR3 totals 15 residues. The CDR3 DNA reads as TGCGCCAGCAGCATGGGACTAGCGGGCTCTAATGAGCAGTTCTTC. Amino acid sequence: CASSMGLAGSNEQFF. The full variable domain, rest sourced from reference TRBV5-1 and TRBJ2-1, is KAGVTQTPRYLIKTRGQQVTLSCSPISGHRSVSWYQQTPGQGLQFLFEYFSETQRNKGNFPGRFSGRQFSNSRSEMNVSTLELGDSALYLCASSMGLAGSNEQFFGPGTRLTVL.

The gene calls are TRBV19 and TRBJ1-2, with 7 bases that match TRBD1. This CDR3 comprises 13 residues. With 2 bases clipped from V and 4 bases from J, the junction kept 1 base outside the gene matches. Germline V gene sequence: CDR1 LNHDA, CDR2 SQIVND (reference sequence). As DNA, the CDR3 is TGTGCCAGTAGTATACGACAGGGCTATGGCTACACCTTC. It translates to CASSIRQGYGYTF. The full variable domain, in which reference TRBV19 and TRBJ1-2 provide the parts outside the CDR3, is DGGITQSPKYLFRKEGQNVTLSCEQNLNHDAMYWYRQDPGQGLRLIYYSQIVNDFQKGDIAEGYSVSREKKESFPLTVTSAQKNPTAFYLCASSIRQGYGYTFGSGTRLTVV.

The gene calls are TRBV11-2 and TRBJ1-2; tentative D call: TRBD1 (5 bases). This CDR3 spans 15 amino acids. Germline lookup yields CDR1 SGHAT and CDR2 FQNNGV. Trimming left V 4 bases short and J 3 bases short, with 15 bases between. Here the CDR3 reads CASSSGTLAYYGYTF. DNA of the CDR3: TGTGCCAGCAGCTCAGGGACTCTCGCATACTATGGCTACACCTTC. The whole variable domain, remainder taken from reference TRBV11-2 and TRBJ1-2, is EAGVAQSPRYKIIEKRQSVAFWCNPISGHATLYWYQQILGQGPKLLIQFQNNGVVDDSQLPKDRFSAERLKGVDSTLKIQPAKLEDSAVYLCASSSGTLAYYGYTFGSGTRLTVV.

This rearrangement joins TRBV20-1 to TRBJ2-2, with no clear D. Germline V gene sequence: CDR1 DFQATT, CDR2 SNEGSKA (reference sequence). The CDR3 consists of 11 residues. V lost 6 bases and J 4 bases, leaving 6 bases between the germline ends. Written as DNA, the CDR3 is TGCAGTGCCCCCTTCACCGGGGAGCTGTTTTTT. This translates into CSAPFTGELFF.

This clone showed up just once. The DNA for the CDR3 is TGTGCCAGCAGCCAAGATGAGGGGGGGACTGAAGCTTTCTTT. Translated: CASSQDEGGTEAFF. J is TRBJ1-1 and V is TRBV4-2; tentatively, D is TRBD1 (6 bases). V gave up 0 bases and J gave up 5 bases, with 10 bases separating them. This CDR3 has 14 amino acids. Germline CDR1 LGHNA, CDR2 YNFKEQ.

The chain couples TRBV5-6 to TRBJ2-7; D could derive from TRBD1 or TRBD2 (5 bases each). The CDR3 has 13 residues. CDR1 is SGHDT, CDR2 YYEEEE, per germline. V was clipped by 4 bases and J by 3 bases, with 11 bases between them. The CDR3 bases are TGTGCCAGCAGCCTCCGGGGCCTCTACGAGCAGTACTTC. Residues: CASSLRGLYEQYF.

The chain recombines TRBV7-9 with TRBJ2-1, with D unresolved. This CDR3 region has 15 residues. V lost 6 bases and J lost 1, with 13 bases in between. The V gene's germline CDR1 is SEHNR and CDR2 FQNEAQ (reference sequence). In DNA form, the CDR3 reads TGTGCCAGCAGTCCGTGGGGAAAATCCTACAATGAGCAGTTCTTC. This sequence encodes CASSPWGKSYNEQFF. Combining the CDR3 with reference TRBV7-9 and TRBJ2-1 gives the whole variable domain DTGVSQNPRHKITKRGQNVTFRCDPISEHNRLYWYRQTLGQGPEFLTYFQNEAQLEKSRLLSDRFSAERPKGSFSTLEIQRTEQGDSAMYLCASSPWGKSYNEQFFGPGTRLTVL.

This rearrangement joins TRBV19 to TRBJ2-1, with D tentatively TRBD2 (5 bases). CDR3 length equals 16 residues. Between the trimmed V and J ends, which lost 0 bases and 2 bases, there was a span of 11 bases. Germline CDR1 is LNHDA and CDR2 is SQIVND (reference sequence). CDR3 in amino acids: CASSIEGSATYNEQFF. The CDR3 nucleotides are TGTGCCAGTAGTATAGAAGGTAGCGCAACCTACAATGAGCAGTTCTTC.

The V gene is TRBV11-2, the J gene TRBJ1-6, with unresolved D. The ends were cut back, 1 base at V and 10 bases at J, with 11 bases in the middle. Germline V gives CDR1 SGHAT, CDR2 FQNNGV. The CDR3 runs 14 residues. The CDR3 DNA sequence: TGTGCCAGCAGCTTAGGCCAGCTCGGGTCACCCCTCCACTTT. Its protein is CASSLGQLGSPLHF.

The chain uses TRBV2 and TRBJ1-2, with D possibly matching TRBD1 (6 bases). The V and J ends lost 5 bases and 8 bases respectively, with 15 bases between them. The germline gives CDR1 SNHLY, CDR2 FYNNEI. The CDR3 is 13 amino acids. CDR3 residues: CASSMTGLRGYTF. The CDR3 DNA reads as TGTGCCAGCAGTATGACAGGACTGAGAGGCTACACCTTC.

The chain combines TRBV9 with TRBJ2-1; D may correspond to TRBD1 or TRBD2 (5 bases each). The V gene lost 0 bases and the J gene lost 10 bases, with 8 bases spanning the gap. Germline CDR1 reads SGDLS; CDR2 reads YYNGEE. CDR3 length: 12 residues. CDR3 sequence: CASSVVGREQFF. CDR3 bases: TGTGCCAGCAGCGTAGTGGGACGGGAGCAGTTCTTC.

This chain connects TRBV3-1 (or the pseudogene TRBV3-2) to TRBJ2-3, with D uncertain. CDR1 is LGHDT and CDR2 is YNNKEL in the germline V gene (reference sequence). This CDR3 comprises 12 residues. Trimming took 4 bases from V and 6 from J, leaving 8 bases between them. The CDR3 sequence: CASSLHRDTQYF. The CDR3 DNA sequence: TGTGCCAGCAGCCTTCACCGGGATACGCAGTATTTT.

This clone appeared once. J is TRBJ2-5 and V is TRBV15, with D perhaps TRBD2 (6 bases). In germline, CDR1 is LNHNV, CDR2 YYDKDF (reference sequence). This CDR3 is built from 15 residues. V was pared by 0 bases and J by 1 base, with 9 bases between. DNA for the CDR3: TGTGCCACCAGCAGAGATACGGGAGTCCAAGAGACCCAGTACTTC. Protein: CATSRDTGVQETQYF.

The chain uses TRBV9 and TRBJ2-1, with TRBD2 matching over 7 bases. CDR1 and CDR2 (germline): SGDLS, YYNGEE. With 3 bases clipped from V and 3 bases from J, the junction kept 6 bases outside the gene matches. This CDR3 contains 15 residues. The CDR3 DNA sequence: TGTGCCAGCAGCGCCGGGGGGTCGGGCTACAATGAGCAGTTCTTC. Its protein is CASSAGGSGYNEQFF. Full variable domain (rest looked up from reference TRBV9 and TRBJ2-1): DSGVTQTPKHLITATGQRVTLRCSPRSGDLSVYWYQQSLDQGLQFLIQYYNGEERAKGNILERFSAQQFPDLHSELNLSSLELGDSALYFCASSAGGSGYNEQFFGPGTRLTVL.